The 14 T cell receptor beta chains presented below share a single source sample, sequenced in a study of blood T cell repertoires in COVID-19. Produced via immunoSEQ multiplex PCR; TCRdb's table is partial and in-frame only. The top ten clones hold 0.78% of a sample with 200,000 or so clones, around 85% of them seen once. The sample was peripheral blood. These receptor sequences come from a woman aged 70-85 years with acute or convalescent COVID-19.

The genes are TRBV4-1 and TRBJ2-7, with D maybe TRBD1 (5 bases). Per germline, CDR1 MGHRA and CDR2 YSYEKL. This CDR3 has 14 residues. Trimming took 1 base from V and 2 from J, leaving 9 bases between them. The CDR3 sequence: CASSQVQGPYEQYF. The DNA of the CDR3 is TGCGCCAGCAGCCAAGTTCAGGGTCCCTACGAGCAGTACTTC.

The chain uses TRBV7-9 and TRBJ1-5; 7 bases are shared with TRBD1. V lost 3 bases, J lost 7 bases, and 6 bases stayed unmatched. The CDR3 is 14 amino acids. Germline CDR1 reads SEHNR; CDR2 reads FQNEAQ (reference sequence). Written as DNA, the CDR3 is TGTGCCAGCAGCTTGGAGACAGGGTCGCAGCCCCAGCATTTT. The encoded protein is CASSLETGSQPQHF.

Here the CDR3 DNA reads TGTGCCAGCAGCCAAGAACAGCTATCAACGTATGGCTACACCTTC. This encodes CASSQEQLSTYGYTF. This chain connects TRBV16 to TRBJ1-2; D is unclear. Trimming removed 2 bases from V and 5 bases from J, with 15 bases in between. There are 15 residues in the CDR3. CDR1 is KGHSY and CDR2 is FQNENV in the germline V gene.

The rearrangement uses TRBV9 and TRBJ1-1, with D hard to call. In germline, CDR1 is SGDLS, CDR2 YYNGEE. V lost 4 bases, J lost 0 bases, and 10 bases lay in between. This CDR3 has 14 amino acids. CDR3 sequence reads: CASSMTSLNTEAFF. CDR3 coding DNA: TGTGCCAGCAGCATGACAAGTCTGAACACTGAAGCTTTCTTT. Based on the CDR3 plus reference TRBV9 and TRBJ1-1, the full variable domain is DSGVTQTPKHLITATGQRVTLRCSPRSGDLSVYWYQQSLDQGLQFLIQYYNGEERAKGNILERFSAQQFPDLHSELNLSSLELGDSALYFCASSMTSLNTEAFFGQGTRLTVV.

The chain links TRBV5-1 to TRBJ2-2, with TRBD2 identical over 8 bases. The CDR3 consists of 15 residues. The J segment lost 4 bases and the V segment lost 4 bases, leaving 6 bases of the junction unmatched. Germline-derived CDR1 and CDR2 are SGHRS and YFSETQ. CDR3: CASSMAAGATGELFF. The CDR3 coding sequence is TGCGCCAGCAGCATGGCAGCGGGGGCCACCGGGGAGCTGTTTTTT.

The CDR3: CATSGTSGGEHNEQFF. Here the CDR3 DNA reads TGTGCCACCAGTGGGACGTCAGGGGGAGAGCACAATGAGCAGTTCTTC. The genes are TRBV24-1 and TRBJ2-1; 7 nucleotides match TRBD1. V lost 5 bases, J lost 5 bases, and 11 bases stayed unmatched. The germline V gene encodes CDR1 KGHDR and CDR2 SFDVKD. CDR3 length: 16 amino acids.

V usage is TRBV7-9 and J usage is TRBJ2-7, with D maybe TRBD1 (5 bases). V lost 1 base, J lost 0 bases, and 16 bases lay in between. The germline CDR1 and CDR2 sequences are SEHNR and FQNEAQ (reference sequence). CDR3 length: 17 amino acids. The CDR3 loop is CASSLGGRRRGSYEQYF. CDR3 sequence (DNA): TGTGCCAGCAGCTTAGGGGGCCGGCGGCGTGGCTCCTACGAGCAGTACTTC.

This clone appeared once. The chain links TRBV19 to TRBJ1-1; 9 nucleotides align to TRBD1. This CDR3 has 14 residues. Trimming cost V 6 bases and J 1 base; bases outside gene matches: 3. Germline V lookup: CDR1 LNHDA, CDR2 SQIVND (reference sequence). DNA of the CDR3: TGTGCCAGTAGGACAGGGGGGAAGAACACTGAAGCTTTCTTT. This codes for CASRTGGKNTEAFF.

Only one count was recorded for this clone. The V and J genes are TRBV5-6 and TRBJ1-2; 9 bases are a match to TRBD1. CDR1 SGHDT and CDR2 YYEEEE come from the germline V gene. The ends lost 0 bases at V and 3 bases at J; junction bases unmatched: 3. The CDR3 length is 15 residues. This CDR3 reads CASSLGDRAHYGYTF. The CDR3 DNA reads TGTGCCAGCAGCTTGGGGGACAGGGCTCACTATGGCTACACCTTC.

The chain joins TRBV4-3 to TRBJ2-7; 11 bases match TRBD1. Trimming took 0 bases from V and 3 from J; bases not matched to a gene: 16. The CDR3 length is 20 residues. Germline lookup yields CDR1 LGHNA and CDR2 YSLEER. CDR3: CASSQEANYLAGTGGYEQYF. In DNA, the CDR3 is TGCGCCAGCAGCCAAGAAGCAAATTACCTAGCCGGGACAGGGGGCTACGAGCAGTACTTC.

The chain joins TRBV6-1 to TRBJ2-5; 10 bases match TRBD1. The V segment lost 2 bases and the J segment 5 bases; nucleotides outside the gene matches: 2. Germline V gene data show CDR1 as MNHNS and CDR2 as SASEGT. This CDR3 contains 14 residues. The CDR3 loop reads CASSEPGQGETQYF. As DNA, the CDR3 is TGTGCCAGCAGTGAACCGGGACAGGGGGAGACCCAGTACTTC.

Points on this clone: The sample holds other DNA sequences that translate to the same CDR3. This sequence joins TRBV3-1 (or the pseudogene TRBV3-2) and TRBJ2-2, with D maybe TRBD1 (6 bases). Germline lookup yields CDR1 LGHDT and CDR2 YNNKEL (reference sequence). The germline V and J ends were trimmed by 6 bases and 5 bases, with 10 bases remaining between them. The CDR3 is 13 amino acids. CDR3 sequence reads: CASSVRGTGELFF. The CDR3 DNA reads TGTGCCAGCAGTGTCAGGGGAACCGGGGAGCTGTTTTTT.

This chain joins TRBV6-5 and TRBJ1-2, with D possibly matching TRBD1 (6 bases). Germline V gives CDR1 MNHEY, CDR2 SVGAGI. The CDR3 loop spans 13 amino acids. Trimming stripped 6 bases from V and 8 bases from J, with 16 bases between. CDR3 region: CASRTQGKDGYTF. CDR3 DNA: TGTGCCAGCAGGACACAGGGTAAGGACGGCTACACCTTC.

This clone was found once. The genes are TRBV9 and TRBJ2-1, with 7 bases lining up with TRBD2. Germline lookup yields CDR1 SGDLS and CDR2 YYNGEE. This CDR3 has 16 amino acids. The J segment lost 5 bases and the V segment lost 0 bases, leaving 8 bases of the junction unmatched. CDR3 protein: CASSVEAGVWNNEQFF. CDR3 DNA sequence: TGTGCCAGCAGCGTAGAGGCGGGAGTCTGGAACAATGAGCAGTTCTTC.